This T cell receptor beta chain originates from a study of blood T cell repertoires in COVID-19. Only in-frame clones appear in the TCRdb table, and some are missing; sequencing was by immunoSEQ multiplex PCR. Of approximately 150,000 clones detected, roughly 87% appear once; the ten largest clones hold roughly 4%. Each participant's cohort was designated according to participant-reported clinical history. A PCR-confirmed or clinician-diagnosed COVID-19 case had contacted exposed participants within 2 weeks of entry. This TCR came from a woman aged 40 to 50 who had been exposed to COVID-19. The sample comprised PBMCs or T cells enriched from blood (not recorded which).

The DNA for the CDR3 is TGTGCCAGCAGCCTGGGACAGGGACAGCCCCAGCATTTT. Translating gives CASSLGQGQPQHF. The V and J genes are TRBV7-2 and TRBJ1-5, with 9 positions matching TRBD1. In germline, CDR1 is SGHTA, CDR2 FQGNSA. The CDR3 runs 13 residues. The trim removed 5 bases at V and 7 bases at J, leaving 3 bases unmatched. Complete variable domain (other parts from reference TRBV7-2 and TRBJ1-5): GAGVSQSPSNKVTEKGKDVELRCDPISGHTALYWYRQSLGQGLEFLIYFQGNSAPDKSGLPSDRFSAERTGGSVSTLTIQRTQQEDSAVYLCASSLGQGQPQHFGDGTRLSIL.